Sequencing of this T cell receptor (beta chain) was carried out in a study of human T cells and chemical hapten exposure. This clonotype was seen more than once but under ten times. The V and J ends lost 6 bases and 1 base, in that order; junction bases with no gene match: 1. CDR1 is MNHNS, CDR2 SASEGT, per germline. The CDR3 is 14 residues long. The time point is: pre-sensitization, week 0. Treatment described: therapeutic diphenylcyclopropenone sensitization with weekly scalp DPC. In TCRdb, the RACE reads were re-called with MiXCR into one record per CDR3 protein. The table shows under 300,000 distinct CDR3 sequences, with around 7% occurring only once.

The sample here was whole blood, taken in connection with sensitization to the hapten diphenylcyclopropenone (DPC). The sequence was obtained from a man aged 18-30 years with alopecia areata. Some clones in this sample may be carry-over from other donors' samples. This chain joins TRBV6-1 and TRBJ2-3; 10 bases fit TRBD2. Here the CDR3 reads CASRGTSGTDTQYF. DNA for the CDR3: TGTGCCAGCAGGGGGACTAGCGGCACAGATACGCAGTATTTT.